This entry lists 7 T cell receptor beta chains sequenced from one sample in a study of shared clonotypes between healthy human individuals. Profiling relied on immunoSEQ multiplex PCR, and the TCRdb table lists in-frame clones only, not all of them. The repertoire holds roughly 500,000 clones, with roughly 80% as singletons. Specimen: PBMCs. These receptors were taken from a woman aged 40 to 49 in good health. Some clones in this sample may be carry-over from other donors' samples.

This chain joins TRBV27 and TRBJ2-5; 11 bases match TRBD1. The CDR3 runs 15 residues. V dropped 6 bases and J dropped 5; count of bases not matched to a gene: 8. Looked up from germline, CDR1 is MNHEY and CDR2 is SMNVEV (reference sequence). CDR3 nucleotides: TGTGCCAGCAGAAGGACAGGGGGCGCCTGGGAGACCCAGTACTTC. Translation: CASRRTGGAWETQYF.

The chain uses TRBV10-3 and TRBJ2-1; D call uncertain. The germline CDR1 and CDR2 sequences are ENHRY and SYGVKD. Between the trimmed V and J ends, which lost 1 base and 3 bases, there was a span of 1 base. The CDR3 extends over 12 amino acids. CDR3: CAISEFYNEQFF. The CDR3 DNA follows: TGTGCCATCAGTGAGTTCTACAATGAGCAGTTCTTC.

This clone occurred a few times. CDR3 coding DNA: TGTGCCAGCAGCTTAGGCTCGGGTTTCCAAAACATTCAGTACTTC. Its translation: CASSLGSGFQNIQYF. The V and J genes are TRBV7-2 and TRBJ2-4; D remains ambiguous. Germline-derived CDR1 and CDR2 are SGHTA and FQGNSA. V lost 1 base and J 5 bases, leaving 12 bases between the germline ends. This CDR3 contains 15 residues.

The chain employs TRBV25-1 and TRBJ1-4; D remains ambiguous. The CDR3 contains 15 residues. Germline V lookup: CDR1 MGHDK, CDR2 SYGVNS. Trimming took 5 bases from V and 5 from J, leaving 15 bases between them. CDR3 amino acids: CASSPRSPSNEKLFF. CDR3 sequence (DNA): TGTGCCAGCAGTCCCCGGTCGCCATCAAATGAAAAACTGTTTTTT.

CDR3 nucleotides: TGTGCCAGCAGCCCCCCTAGCGGGGTGAGGGCCGGGGAGCTGTTTTTT. Protein: CASSPPSGVRAGELFF. The rearrangement joins TRBV28 to TRBJ2-2; TRBD2 aligns across 9 bases. CDR1 and CDR2 from the germline V gene are MDHEN and SYDVKM. The V and J ends lost 6 bases and 6 bases, in that order; junction bases with no gene match: 11. This CDR3 spans 16 amino acids.

Turning to this clone: Other DNA sequences from this sample encode an identical CDR3 as well. The chain combines TRBV30 with TRBJ1-2; D unresolved. Trimming stripped 5 bases from V and 7 bases from J, with 14 bases between. The CDR3 is 12 residues long. Germline CDR1 reads GTSNPN; CDR2 reads SVGIG (reference sequence). In nucleotides, the CDR3 is TGTGCCTGGGTCAGCGGGTCCGGTGGCTACACCTTC. This encodes CAWVSGSGGYTF.

This rearrangement joins TRBV9 to TRBJ2-3; TRBD1 matches 11 bases. The J segment lost 4 bases and the V segment lost 3 bases, leaving 4 bases of the junction unmatched. Germline V gene sequence: CDR1 SGDLS, CDR2 YYNGEE. The CDR3 loop spans 15 amino acids. The CDR3 is CASSGRTGGSDTQYF. The CDR3 DNA is TGTGCCAGCAGCGGAAGGACAGGGGGCTCAGATACGCAGTATTTT.